The 18 T cell receptor beta chains given below trace back to one sample, sequenced in a study of CD8+CD57+ T cells in acquired aplastic anemia. TCR beta VDJ and CDR3 profiling used genomic DNA as template. TCRdb reanalysed the reads using MiXCR and keeps one entry per CDR3 protein. This table holds around 180,000 distinct CDR3 sequences, about 64% found once. Sequences were obtained from sorted CD4+, CD8+, or CD8+CD57+ T cells (not recorded which) from PBMCs. These receptors originate from a human donor with severe aplastic anemia or a healthy control (not recorded which).

This clonotype was counted a single time. The V gene is TRBV7-2, the J gene TRBJ1-3; D ambiguous. Germline V lookup: CDR1 SGHTA, CDR2 FQGNSA. The CDR3 consists of 14 residues. Trimming took 3 bases from V and 4 from J, leaving 10 bases between them. The CDR3: CASSFLNTGNTIYF. CDR3 nucleotides: TGTGCCAGCAGCTTTCTTAATACCGGAAACACCATATATTTT.

The J gene is TRBJ1-5, the V gene TRBV20-1; a possible D gene is TRBD1 (5 bases). This CDR3 spans 16 amino acids. Germline CDR1 reads DFQATT; CDR2 reads SNEGSKA (reference sequence). V was clipped by 0 bases and J by 0 bases, with 12 bases between them. The CDR3 region is CSARDGRDASNQPQHF. The CDR3 region has the DNA TGCAGTGCTAGAGATGGGAGGGACGCTAGCAATCAGCCCCAGCATTTT.

The V and J genes are TRBV24-1 and TRBJ2-7; TRBD1 matches at 8 bases. Germline CDR1 reads KGHDR; CDR2 reads SFDVKD. J was trimmed by 2 bases and V by 4 bases; bases with no gene match: 6. The CDR3 extends over 15 amino acids. The CDR3 DNA reads as TGTGCCACCAGTGACTCCAGGGGGCTCGCCTACGAGCAGTACTTC. Translated: CATSDSRGLAYEQYF.

Of note for this clonotype: At one end the junction does not follow the germline gene, possibly because of a read error. The chain carries TRBV10-3 and TRBJ2-6, with D tentatively TRBD1 or TRBD2 (6 bases each). Germline V lookup: CDR1 ENHRY, CDR2 SYGVKD. CDR3 length equals 16 residues. The CDR3 sequence is CAISELAGTGANVLTF. In DNA form, the CDR3 reads TGTGCCATCAGTGAGCTGGCAGGGACGGGGGCCAACGTCCTGACCTTC.

With respect to this clonotype: As the CDR3 is not closed by the conserved phenylalanine or tryptophan, this likely results from a read error. The chain joins TRBV2 to TRBJ1-1, with D perhaps matching TRBD1 (6 bases). Germline V lookup: CDR1 SNHLY, CDR2 FYNNEI. V lost 3 bases and J 7 bases, leaving 12 bases between the germline ends. The CDR3 has 13 residues. CDR3: CASSDWTEVEAFL. Written as DNA, the CDR3 is TGTGCCAGCAGTGACTGGACAGAAGTTGAAGCTTTCCTT.

The chain joins TRBV7-9 to TRBJ2-3, with TRBD2 as a possible D gene (5 bases). V was cut by 1 base and J by 3 bases, with 14 bases left in between. The length of the CDR3 is 16 residues. Germline V CDR1 and CDR2: SEHNR, FQNEAQ (reference sequence). CDR3 sequence reads: CASSLGGLPKTDTQYF. CDR3 sequence (DNA): TGTGCCAGCAGCTTAGGCGGACTCCCGAAAACAGATACGCAGTATTTT.

This clonotype was found many times. This chain links TRBV27 with TRBJ2-7, with D perhaps TRBD1 (5 bases). The CDR3 totals 14 residues. CDR1 and CDR2 from the germline V gene are MNHEY and SMNVEV (reference sequence). V was trimmed by 4 bases and J by 3 bases, leaving 13 bases between them. This CDR3 reads CASSSPTEIYEQYF. The CDR3 coding sequence is TGTGCCAGCAGTTCCCCGACAGAGATCTACGAGCAGTACTTC.

The chain carries TRBV29-1 and TRBJ1-5, with a tentative D call TRBD1 (5 bases). The length of the CDR3 is 13 residues. With 5 bases removed from V and 3 bases from J, the gap between germline ends came to 11 bases. Germline lookup yields CDR1 SQVTM and CDR2 ANQGSEA. DNA for the CDR3: TGCAGCGTTCGAATGGACAACAATCAGCCCCAGCATTTT. Protein sequence: CSVRMDNNQPQHF.

The CDR3 nucleotides read TGTGCCATCAAGACAGCGAGCACAGATACGCAGTATTTT. Its translation is CAIKTASTDTQYF. The V and J genes are TRBV10-3 and TRBJ2-3; maybe TRBD1 (5 bases). There are 13 residues in the CDR3. CDR1 is ENHRY and CDR2 is SYGVKD in the germline V gene. Trimming took off 7 bases at V and 0 bases at J, with 8 bases between the two ends.

This clonotype was counted a few times. The rearrangement uses TRBV9 and TRBJ2-5, with D perhaps TRBD2 (5 bases). Germline assignment: CDR1 SGDLS and CDR2 YYNGEE. The V end was cut by 0 bases, the J end by 1 base, with 10 bases between. The CDR3 has 15 residues. CDR3 loop: CASSVAISGQETQYF. CDR3 DNA sequence: TGTGCCAGCAGCGTAGCGATCAGCGGCCAAGAGACCCAGTACTTC.

This CDR3 is CASSDPRDPGELFF. Written as DNA, the CDR3 is TGTGCCAGCTCTGACCCCCGGGACCCTGGGGAGCTGTTTTTT. The chain links TRBV7-9 to TRBJ2-2; either TRBD1 or TRBD2 may supply D (5 bases each). Trimming took 8 bases from V and 8 from J, leaving 18 bases between them. The germline CDR1 and CDR2 sequences are SEHNR and FQNEAQ (reference sequence). This CDR3 has 14 amino acids.

DNA of the CDR3: TGTGCCTGGAGCGGTGCGGGGGCCAGCTCTGGGGCCAACGTCCTGACTTTC. Its protein is CAWSGAGASSGANVLTF. The chain is built from TRBV30 and TRBJ2-6; D possibly corresponds to TRBD2 (7 bases). Germline lookup yields CDR1 GTSNPN and CDR2 SVGIG (reference sequence). The CDR3 is 17 amino acids. V lost 3 bases, J lost 0 bases, and 15 bases lay in between.

This sequence joins TRBV2 and TRBJ2-7, with TRBD2 identical over 13 bases. J gave up 2 bases and V 0 bases, and 7 bases lay outside the gene matches. This CDR3 comprises 18 residues. The germline V gene encodes CDR1 SNHLY and CDR2 FYNNEI. The CDR3: CASSEATSLAGGTYEQYF. The CDR3 DNA reads as TGTGCCAGCAGTGAAGCGACCTCACTAGCGGGGGGGACCTACGAGCAGTACTTC. Filled out from reference TRBV2 and TRBJ2-7, the complete variable domain reads EPEVTQTPSHQVTQMGQEVILRCVPISNHLYFYWYRQILGQKVEFLVSFYNNEISEKSEIFDDQFSVERPDGSNFTLKIRSTKLEDSAMYFCASSEATSLAGGTYEQYFGPGTRLTVT.

The rearrangement uses TRBV5-4 and TRBJ2-5, with 7 positions matching TRBD2. Germline CDR1 and CDR2: SGHNT and YYREEE (reference sequence). J was trimmed by 3 bases and V by 0 bases; bases with no gene match: 5. The CDR3 consists of 15 residues. The DNA for the CDR3 is TGTGCCAGCAGCTTGGGGGACTACCAGAAAGAGACCCAGTACTTC. It is translated as CASSLGDYQKETQYF.

The chain carries TRBV19 and TRBJ1-6; the D gene is possibly TRBD1 (5 bases). V was cut by 7 bases and J by 7 bases, with 17 bases left in between. Germline lookup yields CDR1 LNHDA and CDR2 SQIVND (reference sequence). The CDR3 spans 15 residues. This chain's CDR3 is CASTSLQNRNSPLHF. DNA for the CDR3: TGTGCCAGTACCAGTCTGCAAAACAGGAATTCACCCCTCCACTTT. Based on the CDR3 plus reference TRBV19 and TRBJ1-6, the full variable domain is DGGITQSPKYLFRKEGQNVTLSCEQNLNHDAMYWYRQDPGQGLRLIYYSQIVNDFQKGDIAEGYSVSREKKESFPLTVTSAQKNPTAFYLCASTSLQNRNSPLHFGNGTRLTVT.

The V and J genes are TRBV7-2 and TRBJ2-7, with 11 bases that match TRBD2. Trimming took 5 bases from V and 2 from J; bases not matched to a gene: 5. The V gene's germline CDR1 is SGHTA and CDR2 FQGNSA. The CDR3 extends over 15 amino acids. The CDR3 DNA reads as TGTGCCAGCAGCGACCGACTAGCGGGACCCTACGAGCAGTACTTC. Translated, it gives CASSDRLAGPYEQYF.

The rearrangement links TRBV10-3 to TRBJ2-1, with 7 nucleotides matching TRBD2. J gave up 6 bases and V 10 bases, and 6 bases lay outside the gene matches. CDR3 length: 12 amino acids. Germline V gives CDR1 ENHRY, CDR2 SYGVKD. CDR3 loop: CATQGGVNEQFF. CDR3 nucleotides: TGTGCCACCCAGGGAGGGGTCAATGAGCAGTTCTTC.

This chain uses TRBV12-3 or TRBV12-4 with TRBJ1-2, with a weak D call TRBD1 (6 bases). With 5 bases removed from V and 4 bases from J, the gap between germline ends came to 20 bases. The CDR3 is 16 amino acids. The CDR3 nucleotides read TGTGCCAGCAGTACAGGACAGACGACACTTGGCTATGGCTACACCTTC. Amino acid sequence: CASSTGQTTLGYGYTF.